This section outlines one T cell receptor (beta chain) sequence together with its context. With 4 bases removed from V and 4 bases from J, the gap between germline ends came to 11 bases. Germline assignment: CDR1 LGHDT and CDR2 YNNKEL (reference sequence). The CDR3 is 13 residues long. The data are from a study of blood T cell repertoires in COVID-19. The overall study: Collection of acute and convalescent COVID-19 samples took place in the United States, Italy and Spain. From T cells, B-cell-depleted T cells, or PBMCs came the material, which was cDNA or gDNA.

Methods used by the authors: For nucleated cells, counts were estimated from reference gene primer amplification. Produced via immunoSEQ multiplex PCR; TCRdb's table is partial and in-frame only. The DNA gave D and trimming, while V, J and clone size come from that table. The sample has roughly 60,000 clones; approximately 83% are singletons. The sequenced material came from peripheral blood. The rearrangement joins TRBV3-1 (or the pseudogene TRBV3-2) to TRBJ2-7; no reliable D call. The receptor comes from a man aged 50-60 years with COVID-19, enrolled during active disease. The CDR3 sequence is CASSRRVLYEQYF. The CDR3 coding sequence is TGTGCCAGCAGCCGCCGCGTGCTTTACGAGCAGTACTTC.